This T cell receptor (beta chain) was identified during a study of T cell repertoires in cytomegalovirus infection. Overall study: The public TCR beta signatures pointed to both CMV infection and matching HLA type. Study outcomes and limitations: Cumulative public TCR beta family frequency identified CMV carriers with the relevant HLA. CMV-specific HLA-C-restricted TCR beta clonotypes dominated the ex vivo response.

There are many counts of this clonotype. Its antigen is not known. TCRdb used MiXCR to reprocess the reads, holding one entry per CDR3 protein. The profile shows about 490,000 distinct CDR3 sequences, around a quarter of them singletons. Germline values: CDR1 SGHVT, CDR2 SQSDAQ. This CDR3 spans 14 amino acids. Trimming stripped 4 bases from V and 3 bases from J, with 13 bases between. The source is a human donor in good health (CMV status not recorded). Some clones in this sample may be carry-over from other donors' samples. The sequencing sample was made of PBMCs. This chain links TRBV7-4 with TRBJ2-7, with TRBD1 as a possible D gene (5 bases). The CDR3 nucleotides are TGTGCCAGCAGCTCAGAGAAGGGGCTCTACGAGCAGTACTTC. Translation: CASSSEKGLYEQYF.